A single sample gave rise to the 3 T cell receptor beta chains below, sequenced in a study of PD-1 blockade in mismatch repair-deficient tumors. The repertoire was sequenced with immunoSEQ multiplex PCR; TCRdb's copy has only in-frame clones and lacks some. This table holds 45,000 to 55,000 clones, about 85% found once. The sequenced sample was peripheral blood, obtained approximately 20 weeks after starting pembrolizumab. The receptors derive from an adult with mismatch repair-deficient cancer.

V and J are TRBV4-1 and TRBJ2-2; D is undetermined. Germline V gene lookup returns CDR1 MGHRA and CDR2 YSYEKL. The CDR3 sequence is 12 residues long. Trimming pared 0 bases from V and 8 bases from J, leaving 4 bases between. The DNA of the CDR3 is TGCGCCAGCAGCCAAGATTTGGGGGAGCTGTTTTTT. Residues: CASSQDLGELFF.

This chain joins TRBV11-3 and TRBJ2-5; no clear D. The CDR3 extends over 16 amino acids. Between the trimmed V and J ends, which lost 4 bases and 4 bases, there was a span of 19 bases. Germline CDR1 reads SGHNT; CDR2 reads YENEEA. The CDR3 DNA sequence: TGTGCCAGCAGCTCCTCCCGGGCACCCCAGCGAGAGACCCAGTACTTC. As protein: CASSSSRAPQRETQYF.

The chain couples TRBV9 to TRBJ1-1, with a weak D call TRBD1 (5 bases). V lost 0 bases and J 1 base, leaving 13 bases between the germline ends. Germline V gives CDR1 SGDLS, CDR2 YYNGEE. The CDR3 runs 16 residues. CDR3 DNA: TGTGCCAGCAGCGTAGGGGGAGGGCAGGGGAACACTGAAGCTTTCTTT. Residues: CASSVGGGQGNTEAFF.